Given below is one TCR beta chain in context. The antigen is unknown. The library was made from cDNA and included unique molecular identifiers. Each CDR3 protein gets one entry after TCRdb re-called the PCR reads with MiXCR. This table holds under 900,000 distinct CDR3 sequences, approximately 53% found once. These data are taken from a study of post-analysis software for immune sequencing data. Findings of the study overall: Comparison of patients with controls showed about 5 TRBV segments more frequent in patients, TRBV5-6, TRBV5-1 and TRBV20-1 among them. Multiple sclerosis patients showed significantly lower normalized Chao1 diversity than controls did.

Germline CDR1 reads ENHRY; CDR2 reads SYGVKD. This CDR3 comprises 12 residues. This sequence was found in a girl aged 5 to 17 with multiple sclerosis. The sequenced sample consisted of blood. The chain employs TRBV10-3 and TRBJ2-7; D is possibly TRBD2 (6 bases). The tail of the sequence fits TRBJ2-5 better, so the J call may be wrong. The CDR3 DNA reads TGTGCCATGGACTCCGGAGGGGAGACCCAGTACTTC. Encoded protein: CAMDSGGETQYF.